The 2 T cell receptor beta chains given below trace back to one sample, sequenced in a study of molecular identifiers for immune sequencing clone quantification. One entry per CDR3 protein, called by TCRdb with MiXCR from the PCR reads. Among some 97,000 distinct CDR3 sequences listed, 20% to 25% were seen once. Sequenced: naive CD8+ T cells from blood, with Jurkat cell RNA spiked in. Described subset: FACS-sorted CD8+CD4-CCR7+CD45RA+ naive T cells. The receptors come from a human donor in good health. Some libraries in this study had Jurkat cell RNA spiked in.

This clonotype was seen more than once but under ten times. This chain joins TRBV3-1 and TRBJ1-3; no firm D call. Germline CDR1 and CDR2: LGHDT and YNNKEL (reference sequence). CDR3 size: 17 residues. V gave up 0 bases and J gave up 1 base, with 13 bases separating them. The CDR3 DNA sequence: TGTGCCAGCAGCCAAGATGCCTCCCTCTGGTCTGGAAACACCATATATTTT. Residues: CASSQDASLWSGNTIYF.

Worth noting for this clonotype: This may stem from a read error, because a much larger clone lies one nucleotide away. The rearrangement links TRBV6-5 to TRBJ2-2; D ambiguous. The CDR3 sequence is 13 residues long. Looked up from germline, CDR1 is MNHEY and CDR2 is SVGAGI. The V gene lost 7 bases and the J gene lost 5 bases, with 11 bases spanning the gap. In DNA, the CDR3 is TGTGCCAGCACCCTCGACCTGACCGGGGAGCTGTTTTTT. This translates into CASTLDLTGELFF.